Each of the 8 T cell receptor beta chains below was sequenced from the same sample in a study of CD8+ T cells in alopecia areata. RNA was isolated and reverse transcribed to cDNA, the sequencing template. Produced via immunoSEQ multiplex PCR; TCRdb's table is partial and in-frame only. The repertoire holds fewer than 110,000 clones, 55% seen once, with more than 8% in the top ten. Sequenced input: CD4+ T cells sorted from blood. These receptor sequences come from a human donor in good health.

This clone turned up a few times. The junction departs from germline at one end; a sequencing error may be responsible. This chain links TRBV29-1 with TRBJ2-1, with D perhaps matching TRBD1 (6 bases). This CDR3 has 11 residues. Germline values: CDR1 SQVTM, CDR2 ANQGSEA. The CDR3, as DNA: TGCAGCGGTACAGGGTACATTGAGCAGTTCTTC. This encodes CSGTGYIEQFF.

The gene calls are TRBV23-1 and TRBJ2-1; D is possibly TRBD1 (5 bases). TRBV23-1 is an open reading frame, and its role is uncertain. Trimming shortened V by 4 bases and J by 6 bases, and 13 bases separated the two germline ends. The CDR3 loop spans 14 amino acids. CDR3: CASSRGYHSNEQFF. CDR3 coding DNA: TGCGCCAGCAGTCGGGGCTACCACTCCAATGAGCAGTTCTTC.

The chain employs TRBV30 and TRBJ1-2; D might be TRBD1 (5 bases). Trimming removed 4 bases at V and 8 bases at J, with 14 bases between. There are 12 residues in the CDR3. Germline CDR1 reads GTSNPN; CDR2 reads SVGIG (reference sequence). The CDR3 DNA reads TGTGCCTGGAATCCAGGGCACTTCGGCTACACCTTC. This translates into CAWNPGHFGYTF.

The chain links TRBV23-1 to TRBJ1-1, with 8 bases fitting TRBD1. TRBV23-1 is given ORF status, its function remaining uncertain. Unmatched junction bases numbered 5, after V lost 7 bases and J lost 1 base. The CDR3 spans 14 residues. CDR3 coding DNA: TGCGCCAGCACACCGGGACAGGAGAACACTGAAGCTTTCTTT. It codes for CASTPGQENTEAFF.

The CDR3 region has the DNA TGTGCCAGCAGCTTATATACGATAGATACGCAGTATTTT. Amino acids: CASSLYTIDTQYF. J is TRBJ2-3 and V is TRBV11-2; D is unresolved. The CDR3 runs to 13 residues. Trimming stripped 2 bases from V and 5 bases from J, with 8 bases between. Germline values: CDR1 SGHAT, CDR2 FQNNGV.

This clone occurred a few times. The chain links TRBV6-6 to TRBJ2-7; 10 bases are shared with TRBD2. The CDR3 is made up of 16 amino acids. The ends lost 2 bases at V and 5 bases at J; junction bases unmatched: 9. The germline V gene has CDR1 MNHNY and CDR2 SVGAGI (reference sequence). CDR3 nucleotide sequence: TGTGCCAGCAGTTACGGTCCAAGCGGGGGGGCCCACGAGCAGTACTTC. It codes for CASSYGPSGGAHEQYF.

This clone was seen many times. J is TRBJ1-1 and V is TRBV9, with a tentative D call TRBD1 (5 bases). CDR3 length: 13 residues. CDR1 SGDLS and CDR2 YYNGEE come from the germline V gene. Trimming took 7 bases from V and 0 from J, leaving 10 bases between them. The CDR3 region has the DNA TGTGCCAGCCGGAGGGGAGTGAACACTGAAGCTTTCTTT. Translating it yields CASRRGVNTEAFF. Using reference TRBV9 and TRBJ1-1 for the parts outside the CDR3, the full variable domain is DSGVTQTPKHLITATGQRVTLRCSPRSGDLSVYWYQQSLDQGLQFLIQYYNGEERAKGNILERFSAQQFPDLHSELNLSSLELGDSALYFCASRRGVNTEAFFGQGTRLTVV.

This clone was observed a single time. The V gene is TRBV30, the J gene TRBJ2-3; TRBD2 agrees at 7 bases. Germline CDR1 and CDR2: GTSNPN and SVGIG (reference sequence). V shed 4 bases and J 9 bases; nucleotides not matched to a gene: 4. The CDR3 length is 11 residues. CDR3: CAWKGAGTQYF. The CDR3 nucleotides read TGTGCCTGGAAGGGAGCGGGGACGCAGTATTTT.